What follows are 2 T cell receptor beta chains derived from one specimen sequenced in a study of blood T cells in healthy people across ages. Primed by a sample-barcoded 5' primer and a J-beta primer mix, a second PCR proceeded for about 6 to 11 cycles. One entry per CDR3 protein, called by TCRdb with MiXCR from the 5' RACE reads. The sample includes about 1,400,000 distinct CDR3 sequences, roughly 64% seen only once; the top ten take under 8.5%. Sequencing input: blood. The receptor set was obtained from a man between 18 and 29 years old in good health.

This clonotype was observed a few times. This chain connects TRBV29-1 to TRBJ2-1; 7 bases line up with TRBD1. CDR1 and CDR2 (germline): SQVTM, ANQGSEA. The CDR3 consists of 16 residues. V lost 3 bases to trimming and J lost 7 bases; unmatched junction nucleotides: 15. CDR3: CSVDDSAGGDFNEQFF. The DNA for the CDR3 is TGCAGCGTTGACGACAGTGCAGGGGGAGACTTTAATGAGCAGTTCTTC.

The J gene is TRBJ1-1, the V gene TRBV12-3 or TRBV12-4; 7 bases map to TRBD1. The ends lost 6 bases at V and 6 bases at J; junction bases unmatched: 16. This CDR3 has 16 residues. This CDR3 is CASRVEGLGQDAEAFF. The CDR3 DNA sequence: TGTGCCAGCAGAGTAGAGGGCCTCGGACAGGACGCTGAAGCTTTCTTT.